The sequence of this T cell receptor beta chain was determined in a study of T cells in localized non-small cell lung cancer. Whole-study results and caveats: Longer overall survival was associated with a higher density of T cells in the blood. Researchers found a median approximately 55 of the top 100 tumor clones in adjacent lung. Uninvolved adjacent lung showed the highest T cell clonality, exceeding tumor.

About this clone: The antigen is not known.

This CDR3 region has 14 residues. With 5 bases removed from V and 4 bases from J, the gap between germline ends came to 14 bases. Germline assignment: CDR1 SGHTA and CDR2 FQGNSA. The assay was immunoSEQ multiplex PCR, and TCRdb's table has in-frame clones only and misses some. The sample includes about 21,000 clones, approximately 84% of them seen just once. The receptor was derived from a man aged 35-75 years with stage I lung adenocarcinoma. Here the sequenced sample was peripheral blood, taken before any cancer treatment. The chain joins TRBV7-2 to TRBJ1-2, with D possibly matching TRBD1 (6 bases). This CDR3 reads CASSPDSSSYGYTF. As DNA, the CDR3 is TGTGCCAGCAGCCCGGACAGTTCCTCCTATGGCTACACCTTC.